This TCR beta chain was sequenced for a study of beta chain features in type 1 diabetes. Every bit of the isolated RNA underwent reverse transcription, so sequencing read expressed TCRB transcripts. Repertoires were generated with immunoSEQ multiplex PCR, while TCRdb's copy carries only in-frame clones and drops some. The sample contains 130,000 to 150,000 clones, about 51% of which appear only once. The material sequenced was Tregs from blood. This sequence was found in a man aged 18 to 30 in good health.

The CDR3 DNA is TGTGCCAGCAGCGTAGAGGTGGGGGACAGGGGCCGAGATACGCAGTATTTT. It yields the protein CASSVEVGDRGRDTQYF. The gene calls are TRBV9 and TRBJ2-3; 10 bases fit TRBD1. CDR1 SGDLS and CDR2 YYNGEE come from the germline V gene. The CDR3 has 17 amino acids. V shed 0 bases, J shed 5 bases, and the junction held 9 bases outside the gene matches.